This paragraph reports one TCR beta chain. Its antigen is undetermined. This entry is derived from a study of T cell repertoires in cytomegalovirus infection. In the study overall: Public TCR beta signature analysis indicated the presence of both CMV infection and matching HLA type.

Whole-study results and caveats: CMV-specific TCR beta clonotypes restricted by HLA-C dominated the ex vivo response. CMV carriers having the relevant HLA were flagged by cumulative public TCR beta family frequency.

The CDR3 is 13 residues long. Germline loops: CDR1 MNHNY, CDR2 SVGAGI (reference sequence). The germline V and J ends were trimmed by 2 bases and 10 bases, with 12 bases remaining between them. TCRdb recomputed calls from the reads with MiXCR, one row per CDR3 protein. Counted here are roughly 920,000 distinct CDR3 sequences, roughly 30% occurring once; the ten biggest clones make up over 10%. Sequencing used cultured CD8+ T cells from PBMCs, obtained from culture after CMV antigen stimulation. The source of this sequence is a human donor in good health (CMV status not recorded). Some clones in this sample may be carry-over from other donors' samples. The gene calls are TRBV6-6 and TRBJ2-1; D is unclear. CDR3 amino acids: CASSYQQHAEQFF. CDR3 DNA: TGTGCCAGCAGTTACCAACAACACGCGGAGCAGTTCTTC.